A single sample is the source of the 29 T cell receptor beta chains below, sequenced in a study of T cells in Graves' hyperthyroidism and ophthalmopathy. RNA transcripts provided the source from which TCR beta CDR3 regions were amplified. The TCR CDR3 first-round RT-PCR relied on the HTBI primer set. Via MiXCR, TCRdb re-called the multiplex PCR reads, giving one row per CDR3 protein. Altogether 500,000 to 600,000 distinct CDR3 sequences are present, about 46% being singletons, with the ten largest covering about 45%. Sequencing input: peripheral blood or thyroid tissue (not recorded which). The receptor set was obtained from an adult woman with Graves' disease, either hyperthyroidism or ophthalmopathy (not recorded which).

This clonotype was picked up many times. This rearrangement joins TRBV7-2 to TRBJ1-2; possibly TRBD1 for D (6 bases). The CDR3 extends over 14 amino acids. Trimming shortened V by 5 bases and J by 4 bases, and 14 bases separated the two germline ends. Germline V gene data show CDR1 as SGHTA and CDR2 as FQGNSA. The CDR3 sequence: CASSPRGAGYGYTF. The DNA for the CDR3 is TGTGCCAGCAGCCCGCGGGGGGCGGGCTATGGCTACACCTTC.

The table lists this clonotype with many counts. Here the CDR3 reads CASSRSGTEAFF. For the CDR3, the DNA is TGTGCCAGCAGCCGGAGCGGTACTGAAGCTTTCTTT. V usage is TRBV12-3 or TRBV12-4 and J usage is TRBJ1-1; unclear D gene. The CDR3 runs 12 residues. With 6 bases removed from V and 5 bases from J, the gap between germline ends came to 10 bases.

This clonotype occurred a few times. The rearrangement links TRBV2 to TRBJ1-5; 8 nucleotides line up with TRBD1. CDR1 is SNHLY, CDR2 FYNNEI, per germline. There are 14 residues in the CDR3. Trimming removed 3 bases from V and 7 bases from J; junction bases left unmatched: 5. CDR3 protein: CASSDSGGRQPQHF. The CDR3 DNA sequence: TGTGCCAGCAGTGATTCAGGGGGCAGGCAGCCCCAGCATTTT.

The chain carries TRBV10-3 and TRBJ1-3; D possibly corresponds to TRBD1 (5 bases). This CDR3 is 15 amino acids long. Germline CDR1 ENHRY, CDR2 SYGVKD. V was shortened by 4 bases and J by 3 bases, with 13 bases between the two germline ends. For the CDR3, the DNA is TGTGCCATCAGTGCTGAACAGGCCTATGGAAACACCATATATTTT. Translation: CAISAEQAYGNTIYF.

In its sample, this clonotype was seen once. J is TRBJ1-5 and V is TRBV29-1; a weak D match, TRBD1 (5 bases). V dropped 8 bases and J dropped 2 bases, with 13 bases sitting between them. The CDR3 covers 13 residues. Germline V gives CDR1 SQVTM, CDR2 ANQGSEA. The DNA for the CDR3 is TGCAGCTCACAGGACCCAGGCAATCAGCCCCAGCATTTT. Its protein product is CSSQDPGNQPQHF.

This clonotype came up many times. The J gene is TRBJ2-7, the V gene TRBV7-9; possibly TRBD2 for D (6 bases). CDR3 length: 12 residues. V was cut by 6 bases and J by 4 bases, with 10 bases left in between. Germline loops: CDR1 SEHNR, CDR2 FQNEAQ (reference sequence). Here the CDR3 reads CASSRGLYEQYF. CDR3 DNA: TGTGCCAGCAGTCGGGGACTGTACGAGCAGTACTTC.

This clonotype occurred a few times. The chain has TRBV10-3 and TRBJ1-2, with 10 bases matching TRBD1. Trimming removed 10 bases from V and 6 bases from J; junction bases left unmatched: 8. The CDR3 is 13 amino acids. Germline V CDR1 and CDR2: ENHRY, SYGVKD. The CDR3 reads CATVGQGLDGYTF. The CDR3, as DNA: TGTGCCACCGTGGGACAGGGGTTAGATGGCTACACCTTC.

The chain combines TRBV24-1 with TRBJ1-5; D is unresolved. This CDR3 comprises 12 residues. CDR1 and CDR2 (germline): KGHDR, SFDVKD. The V end was cut by 7 bases, the J end by 0 bases, with 3 bases between. In DNA, the CDR3 is TGTGCCACCAGAATTAGCAATCAGCCCCAGCATTTT. The encoded protein is CATRISNQPQHF.

In this sample, this clonotype turned up a few times. The gene calls are TRBV2 and TRBJ2-1; D not resolved. Germline CDR1 is SNHLY and CDR2 is FYNNEI. The CDR3 runs 11 residues. V shed 8 bases and J shed 10 bases, with 12 bases lying between them. In DNA, the CDR3 is TGTGCCAGCCGGATTGAGACGGAGCAGTTCTTC. Translating it yields CASRIETEQFF.

The rearrangement joins TRBV9 to TRBJ2-7, with D perhaps TRBD2 (6 bases). Trimming stripped 2 bases from V and 7 bases from J, with 13 bases between. The CDR3 length is 13 residues. Germline CDR1 is SGDLS and CDR2 is YYNGEE. The chain's CDR3 is CASSVLVGGEQYF. CDR3 coding DNA: TGTGCCAGCAGCGTTCTGGTGGGGGGTGAGCAGTACTTC.

This clonotype was observed many times. This rearrangement joins TRBV2 to TRBJ2-5, with D perhaps TRBD1 or TRBD2 (6 bases each). The V and J ends lost 8 bases and 5 bases respectively, with 15 bases between them. Germline CDR1 reads SNHLY; CDR2 reads FYNNEI. The length of the CDR3 is 13 residues. The CDR3 DNA reads as TGTGCCAGCGCAGGCACAGGGAGGGAGACCCAGTACTTC. Its protein product is CASAGTGRETQYF.

This clonotype is a singleton in its sample. The genes are TRBV15 and TRBJ2-5, with unresolved D. CDR3 length equals 14 residues. Trimming pared 1 base from V and 0 bases from J, leaving 6 bases between. Germline CDR1 is LNHNV and CDR2 is YYDKDF (reference sequence). This CDR3 is CATSRGADQETQYF. CDR3 DNA: TGTGCCACCAGCAGAGGGGCAGACCAAGAGACCCAGTACTTC.

Ten or more counts support this clonotype. The chain carries TRBV7-2 and TRBJ2-5, with 10 nucleotides matching TRBD2. The CDR3 runs to 15 residues. Losses at the gene ends were 5 bases for V and 5 bases for J; bases not matched to a gene: 8. From germline, CDR1 is SGHTA and CDR2 FQGNSA. The CDR3 loop reads CASSVSSGSRETQYF. The CDR3 bases are TGTGCCAGCAGCGTTTCTAGCGGGAGTCGGGAGACCCAGTACTTC.

The V call is TRBV7-9, the J call TRBJ1-2; D is perhaps TRBD1 (5 bases). Germline CDR1 reads SEHNR; CDR2 reads FQNEAQ (reference sequence). V lost 5 bases, J lost 6 bases, and 13 bases lay in between. The CDR3 length is 13 residues. For the CDR3, the DNA is TGTGCCAGCAGCAAGGGACTAGCGGATGGCTACACCTTC. This translates into CASSKGLADGYTF.

In regard to this clonotype: Here the CDR3 omits its conserved ending phenylalanine or tryptophan, so a read error is the likely source. The chain uses TRBV7-9 and TRBJ1-1, with D unresolved. V shed 5 bases and J shed 1 base, with 8 bases lying between them. Germline CDR1 and CDR2: SEHNR and FQNEAQ (reference sequence). CDR3 length: 13 amino acids. The CDR3 is CASSRGTNTEAFL. DNA of the CDR3: TGTGCCAGCAGCCGCGGTACGAACACTGAAGCTTTCCTT.

This chain uses TRBV9 with TRBJ1-5; no clear D. Germline values: CDR1 SGDLS, CDR2 YYNGEE. V was shortened by 0 bases and J by 7 bases, with 11 bases between the two germline ends. This CDR3 is built from 14 residues. The CDR3 loop is CASSVVPTGQPQHF. CDR3 nucleotides: TGTGCCAGCAGCGTAGTACCGACGGGCCAGCCCCAGCATTTT.

The V and J genes are TRBV10-3 and TRBJ2-5, with D perhaps matching TRBD1 (5 bases). V was cut by 6 bases and J by 11 bases, with 19 bases left in between. CDR1 ENHRY and CDR2 SYGVKD come from the germline V gene. The CDR3 is 13 residues long. The CDR3 protein is CAIRGRVTDTQYF. The CDR3 region has the DNA TGTGCCATCAGGGGCAGGGTCACAGATACGCAGTACTTC.

This clonotype has more than one count but fewer than ten. The J gene is TRBJ1-5, the V gene TRBV7-2; a possible D gene is TRBD1 (5 bases). Germline loops: CDR1 SGHTA, CDR2 FQGNSA. Trimming pared 7 bases from V and 2 bases from J, leaving 15 bases between. This CDR3 spans 15 amino acids. This CDR3 is CASTLMVQGNQPQHF. The CDR3 DNA sequence: TGTGCCAGCACCCTAATGGTACAGGGCAATCAGCCCCAGCATTTT.

This clonotype was observed many times. This rearrangement joins TRBV7-8 to TRBJ2-7; D ambiguous. Germline values: CDR1 SGHVS, CDR2 FQNEAQ. The V end lost 1 base, the J end lost 0 bases, and 22 bases lay between the germline ends. CDR3 length: 19 amino acids. The CDR3 reads CASSLVDPVQAALSYEQYF. As DNA, the CDR3 is TGTGCCAGCAGCTTAGTAGACCCAGTCCAGGCGGCCCTCTCCTACGAGCAGTACTTC. The complete variable domain, with remaining parts taken from reference TRBV7-8 and TRBJ2-7, reads GAGVSQSPRYKVAKRGQDVALRCDPISGHVSLFWYQQALGQGPEFLTYFQNEAQLDKSGLPSDRFFAERPEGSVSTLKIQRTQQEDSAVYLCASSLVDPVQAALSYEQYFGPGTRLTVT.

This clonotype has a handful of counts. One end of the junction is discordant with germline, which a read error may explain. The V gene is TRBV7-3, the J gene TRBJ2-7, with D possibly being TRBD2 (6 bases). The CDR3 consists of 13 residues. CDR1 and CDR2 from the germline V gene are SGHTA and FQGTGA. The CDR3 spells CASSLRRGGELYF. In nucleotides, the CDR3 is TGTGCCAGCAGCTTAAGGAGGGGCGGGGAGCTGTACTTC.

This clonotype has at least ten counts. The chain links TRBV6-2 or TRBV6-3 to TRBJ2-5; D uncertain. Germline V CDR1 and CDR2: MNHEY, SVGEGT. The length of the CDR3 is 13 residues. Trimming removed 2 bases from V and 2 bases from J, with 6 bases in between. As DNA, the CDR3 is TGTGCCAGCAGTTACGTGTGGCAAGAGACCCAGTACTTC. This sequence encodes CASSYVWQETQYF.

In regard to this clonotype: Since the CDR3 does not end with the conserved phenylalanine or tryptophan, this likely comes from a read error. The limits of the CDR3 on the DNA are not certain, so only TCRdb's listed CDR3 is given. J is TRBJ1-1 and V is TRBV12-3 or TRBV12-4; the table gives TRBD1 as D, unverified against the DNA. A total of 11 residues make up the CDR3, ends included. The CDR3 sequence is CASSVGGRVLS.

This clonotype was detected only a few times. The rearrangement joins TRBV28 to TRBJ2-2; no clear D gene. The CDR3 loop spans 13 amino acids. Per the germline V gene, CDR1 is MDHEN and CDR2 is SYDVKM. Trimming left V 6 bases short and J 6 bases short, with 11 bases between. The CDR3 protein is CASSPPSPGELFF. The CDR3 DNA sequence: TGTGCCAGCAGCCCACCATCCCCCGGGGAGCTGTTTTTT.

The chain recombines TRBV10-2 with TRBJ1-5, with 10 bases matching TRBD1. The length of the CDR3 is 16 residues. V lost 8 bases and J lost 0; bases outside the gene matches: 7. Germline assignment: CDR1 WSHSY and CDR2 SAAADI. The CDR3 loop reads CASWDRGYYSNQPQHF. Here the CDR3 DNA reads TGCGCCAGCTGGGACAGGGGTTACTATAGCAATCAGCCCCAGCATTTT.

The chain links TRBV4-1 to TRBJ2-5; 7 bases line up with TRBD2. This CDR3 region has 14 residues. With V trimmed by 3 bases and J by 4 bases, 5 bases remained unmatched. Germline V CDR1 and CDR2: MGHRA, YSYEKL. CDR3 sequence (DNA): TGCGCCAGCAGCCAGATGGGGGGGTTAGAGACCCAGTACTTC. Protein product: CASSQMGGLETQYF.

This clonotype was seen repeatedly, ten times or more. DNA of the CDR3: TGTGCCAGCAGCCTGTTATATAGGCCAGACGAGCAGTACTTC. Translated: CASSLLYRPDEQYF. This sequence joins TRBV6-5 and TRBJ2-7, with no clear D. The CDR3 totals 14 residues. The V end lost 6 bases, the J end lost 5 bases, and 17 bases lay between the germline ends. Germline V gives CDR1 MNHEY, CDR2 SVGAGI.

The CDR3 region has the DNA TGTGCCAGCGAGGAGGGGCTCCTAATCCCCGGGGAGCTGTTTTTT. Amino acids: CASEEGLLIPGELFF. This rearrangement joins TRBV2 to TRBJ2-2, with TRBD2 as a possible D gene (6 bases). CDR3 length equals 15 residues. From germline, CDR1 is SNHLY and CDR2 FYNNEI. V lost 8 bases, J lost 6 bases, and 19 bases lay in between.

This clonotype was seen many times. The V and J genes are TRBV20-1 and TRBJ1-1; 9 nucleotides agree with TRBD1. V was clipped by 8 bases and J by 1 base; unmatched bases: 20. The CDR3 consists of 18 residues. Germline assignment: CDR1 DFQATT and CDR2 SNEGSKA (reference sequence). The CDR3, as DNA: TGCAGTAAGCCGCGAACAGGTTGGGACAGGGATGAGAACACTGAAGCTTTCTTT. The encoded protein is CSKPRTGWDRDENTEAFF.

This clonotype was found many times. The V and J genes are TRBV5-1 and TRBJ1-1, with D possibly matching TRBD1 (5 bases). CDR1 is SGHRS, CDR2 YFSETQ, per germline. The CDR3 is 15 residues long. V was shortened by 5 bases and J by 1 base, with 15 bases between the two germline ends. Here the CDR3 reads CASSYDRVGNTEAFF. Here the CDR3 DNA reads TGCGCCAGCAGTTATGACAGAGTGGGGAACACTGAAGCTTTCTTT.